This T cell receptor beta chain was recorded in a study of T-cell reconstitution after alpha-beta-depleted transplantation in children. The CDR3 contains 17 residues. Trimming removed 0 bases at V and 5 bases at J, with 22 bases between. In germline, CDR1 is SQVTM, CDR2 ANQGSEA. The authors prepared the TCRbeta library with unique molecular identifiers. TCRdb ran MiXCR on the PCR reads and lists one entry per CDR3 protein. The sample has fewer than 700,000 distinct CDR3 sequences; roughly 13% are singletons. This clonotype was counted a few times. The sample in question was PBMCs, mostly from graft donor cells, obtained 360 days after TCRalphabeta/CD19-depleted stem cell transplant. The sequence came from a male patient aged 10 to 17 who had a stem cell transplant for acute myeloid leukemia, so the T cells may come from the graft donor. The chain joins TRBV29-1 to TRBJ2-5; a weak D match, TRBD2 (6 bases). The CDR3 loop reads CSVEEVGGKEVGETQYF. The CDR3 bases are TGCAGCGTTGAAGAAGTAGGCGGGAAAGAGGTCGGTGAGACCCAGTACTTC.